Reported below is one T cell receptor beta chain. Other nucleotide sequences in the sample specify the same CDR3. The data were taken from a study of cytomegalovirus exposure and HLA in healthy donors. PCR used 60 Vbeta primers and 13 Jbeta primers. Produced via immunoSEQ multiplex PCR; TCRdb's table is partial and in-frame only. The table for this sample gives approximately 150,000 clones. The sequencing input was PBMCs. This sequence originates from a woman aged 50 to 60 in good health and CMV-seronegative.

The CDR3 protein is CASSLSRTLNTEAFF. Written as DNA, the CDR3 is TGTGCCAGCAGTTTAAGTAGGACACTGAACACTGAAGCTTTCTTT. The chain carries TRBV28 and TRBJ1-1; D possibly corresponds to TRBD1 (5 bases). V was cut by 2 bases and J by 0 bases, with 10 bases left in between. Germline V gene lookup returns CDR1 MDHEN and CDR2 SYDVKM. CDR3 size: 15 residues. The full variable domain, with the rest looked up from reference TRBV28 and TRBJ1-1, is DVKVTQSSRYLVKRTGEKVFLECVQDMDHENMFWYRQDPGLGLRLIYFSYDVKMKEKGDIPEGYSVSREKKERFSLILESASTNQTSMYLCASSLSRTLNTEAFFGQGTRLTVV.